A selection of T cell receptor beta chains follows, all from one sample in a study of T cell responses to AZD1222 COVID-19 vaccine. Method: immunoSEQ multiplex PCR; TCRdb's copy keeps in-frame clones and lacks some. The repertoire consists of nearly 200,000 clones, with 80% to 95% occurring once and the leading ten covering about 1%. Sequences were derived from peripheral blood, sampled 28 days after the second AZD1222 dose. The receptors stem from an adult who received the AZD1222 COVID-19 vaccine. Both conserved end residues are part of each CDR3. Each record gives: J gene, V gene, CDR3 protein.

J: TRBJ1-3; V: TRBV10-3; CDR3: CASREAGNTIYF
J: TRBJ2-1; V: TRBV5-1; CDR3: CASSLGDSDYNEQFF
J: TRBJ1-2; V: TRBV29-1; CDR3: CSVGGLGYGYTF
J: TRBJ2-5; V: TRBV7-7; CDR3: CASSPPGRWETQYF
J: TRBJ2-7; V: TRBV7-9; CDR3: CASSSLIAGQGAFYEQYF
J: TRBJ2-5; V: TRBV28; CDR3: CASSFGQQETQYF
J: TRBJ2-3; V: TRBV19; CDR3: CASSSASSPDTDTQYF
J: TRBJ1-5; V: TRBV3-1/TRBV3-2; CDR3: CASSFASDQPQHF
J: TRBJ1-3; V: TRBV18; CDR3: CASSPSSGDSGNTIYF
J: TRBJ1-4; V: TRBV27; CDR3: CASSFGRTNEKLFF
J: TRBJ2-5; V: TRBV15; CDR3: CATSRVNRRIQETQYF
J: TRBJ1-1; V: TRBV29-1; CDR3: CSAEGGHTNTEAFF
J: TRBJ1-1; V: TRBV12-5; CDR3: CASGPDGLNTEAFF
J: TRBJ1-1; V: TRBV7-5; CDR3: CARSDRDGLQNTEAFF
J: TRBJ1-1; V: TRBV28; CDR3: CASSLAGRGNTEAFF
J: TRBJ1-1; V: TRBV7-9; CDR3: CASSRMGTVNTEAFF
J: TRBJ2-1; V: TRBV2; CDR3: CASSEIAGGLYNEQFF
J: TRBJ2-2; V: TRBV2; CDR3: CASSEAPGGRGELFF
J: TRBJ1-5; V: TRBV30; CDR3: CAWSVGAGGTQPQHF
J: TRBJ1-6; V: TRBV4-3; CDR3: CASSQDQAGDNSPLHF
J: TRBJ1-6; V: TRBV5-1; CDR3: CASSLSGFRDTPAPLHF
J: TRBJ1-5; V: TRBV6-1; CDR3: CASSESGVFQPQHF
J: TRBJ1-3; V: TRBV3-1/TRBV3-2; CDR3: CASSQEVRKSSGNTIYF
J: TRBJ1-2; V: TRBV11-2; CDR3: CASSLDRGRGYTF
J: TRBJ2-2; V: TRBV12-5; CDR3: CASGQTPEVTGELFF
J: TRBJ2-5; V: TRBV5-4; CDR3: CASSRGTSSRETQYF
J: TRBJ2-7; V: TRBV11-3; CDR3: CASSLGVSEQYF
J: TRBJ2-7; V: TRBV5-1; CDR3: CASSLAPANEQYF
J: TRBJ1-1; V: TRBV5-1; CDR3: CASRRQGAMNTEAFF
J: TRBJ2-3; V: TRBV5-1; CDR3: CASSQGGDTQYF
J: TRBJ1-1; V: TRBV24-1; CDR3: CASSPGGVGTTEAFF
J: TRBJ2-3; V: TRBV30; CDR3: CAWSAAGLNTQYF
J: TRBJ2-1; V: TRBV19; CDR3: CASSITTRANEQFF
J: TRBJ1-2; V: TRBV5-4; CDR3: CASTPGQGKNYGYTF
J: TRBJ2-5; V: TRBV7-9; CDR3: CASSQQGTSGKETQYF
J: TRBJ2-5; V: TRBV6-5; CDR3: CASRGHGGQETQYF
J: TRBJ2-3; V: TRBV6-2/TRBV6-3; CDR3: CASSRSSGVDTQYF
J: TRBJ1-1; V: TRBV2; CDR3: CASSAGLISEAFF
J: TRBJ1-2; V: TRBV19; CDR3: CASRGGGGALNYGYTF
J: TRBJ2-2; V: TRBV12-5; CDR3: CASGNDLSGGYTGELFF
J: TRBJ2-7; V: TRBV5-1; CDR3: CASSLEVGLYEQYF
J: TRBJ1-2; V: TRBV6-5; CDR3: CASSYSFTTGLGYTF
J: TRBJ1-1; V: TRBV5-6; CDR3: CASSFQGVWVEAFF
J: TRBJ1-6; V: TRBV3-1/TRBV3-2; CDR3: CASSLEYSPLHF
J: TRBJ2-3; V: TRBV4-2; CDR3: CASSQDRAGRTDTQYF